This T cell receptor (beta chain) is drawn from a study of blood T cell repertoires in COVID-19. About the research overall: Sites across the United States, Italy and Spain contributed samples from acute and convalescent COVID-19.

Per the germline V gene, CDR1 is SNHLY and CDR2 is FYNNEI. The V gene end was trimmed by 6 bases and the J gene end by 4 bases; junction bases not matched to a gene: 3. The CDR3 totals 15 residues. The assay was immunoSEQ multiplex PCR, and TCRdb's table has in-frame clones only and misses some. Among over 200,000 clones listed, 80% to 90% were seen once. The sequence derives from a man aged 35-49 years with active or convalescent COVID-19. V is TRBV2 and J is TRBJ1-4; 12 bases map to TRBD1. The sequenced sample consisted of peripheral blood. The CDR3 loop reads CASRGQGAGNEKLFF. DNA of the CDR3: TGTGCCAGCAGGGGACAGGGGGCCGGTAATGAAAAACTGTTTTTT.